Listed below are T cell receptor beta chains from one sample, sequenced in a study of cytomegalovirus exposure and HLA in healthy donors. Clones were sequenced by immunoSEQ multiplex PCR, and TCRdb holds only the in-frame ones, with some missing. Of roughly 150,000 clones listed, approximately 80% are singletons. The source material was PBMCs. The origin of the receptors is a woman aged 40 to 50 in good health and CMV-seropositive. The CDR3 runs from the conserved cysteine through the conserved F or W. The D gene is left open where the match is weak. The size of a clone is reported for some rows only, either as once, few or many, or as a class for expanded clones.

TGTGCCAGCAGTCAAACGGAGCATTACACTGAAGCTTTCTTT | CASSQTEHYTEAFF | TRBJ1-1 | - | - | TRBV7-9
TGTGCCAGTAGTATTGGGGCTCAAGAGACCCAGTACTTC | CASSIGAQETQYF | TRBJ2-5 | - | - | TRBV19
TGTGCCAGCAGCTTCTACAGGGGACCAAACACTGAAGCTTTCTTT | CASSFYRGPNTEAFF | TRBJ1-1 | - | TRBD1 | TRBV7-6
TGTGCCAGCAGTGACTATTGGGGGGACGATAGCAATCAGCCCCAGCATTTT | CASSDYWGDDSNQPQHF | TRBJ1-5 | - | - | TRBV27
TGTGCCAGCTCACCCAATCGGGAAAAACTGTTTTTT | CASSPNREKLFF | TRBJ1-4 | - | - | TRBV18
TGTGCCAGCAGTACCACTTTATCTGGGCCTGCATCTGGAAACACCATATATTTT | CASSTTLSGPASGNTIYF | TRBJ1-3 | few | - | TRBV25-1
TGTGCCAGCAGCAGACAGGCCTCCTACGAGCAGTACTTC | CASSRQASYEQYF | TRBJ2-7 | - | - | TRBV6-5
TGTGCCAGCAGTTTATCCCGGACTAGCTCCTACAATGAGCAGTTCTTC | CASSLSRTSSYNEQFF | TRBJ2-1 | - | TRBD2 | TRBV27
TGTGCCAGCAGCCAAGCGGGAGCCTACGAGCAGTACTTC | CASSQAGAYEQYF | TRBJ2-7 | - | TRBD2 | TRBV7-9
TGTGCCAGCAGCGTGGGCCCTTACGGCACAGATACGCAGTATTTT | CASSVGPYGTDTQYF | TRBJ2-3 | - | - | TRBV7-3
TGTGCCAGCAGCTTAGTGGGGGCCACTGAAGCTTTCTTT | CASSLVGATEAFF | TRBJ1-1 | - | - | TRBV5-5
TGTGCCAGCAGCAGGGACAGGGGGGCGTACGAGCAGTACTTC | CASSRDRGAYEQYF | TRBJ2-7 | - | - | TRBV21-1
TGTGCCAGCAGCTTAGGACTAGCGGGGGGGCCTACGCAGTATTTT | CASSLGLAGGPTQYF | TRBJ2-3 | few | TRBD2 | TRBV7-2
TGTGCCAGCAGCCAGGACAGGGGGCGTCAGCCCCAGCATTTT | CASSQDRGRQPQHF | TRBJ1-5 | - | TRBD1 | TRBV7-2
TGTGCCAGCAGTGTTCCAGGGGGCTCGGGATCACCCCTCCACTTT | CASSVPGGSGSPLHF | TRBJ1-6 | once | TRBD1 | TRBV28
TGCGCCAGCAGCGACCGTCCGGGACAGGGAATAAGGCAGCCCCAGCATTTT | CASSDRPGQGIRQPQHF | TRBJ1-5 | - | TRBD1 | TRBV10-2
TGTGCCAGCTCACGGGGGACAGGGAGCGTTTTCTCCTACGAGCAGTACTTC | CASSRGTGSVFSYEQYF | TRBJ2-7 | - | TRBD1 | TRBV18
TGTGCCAGCAGCCCGGGACTAGCGGGGGGGCCCTACGAGCAGTACTTC | CASSPGLAGGPYEQYF | TRBJ2-7 | few | TRBD2 | TRBV5-4